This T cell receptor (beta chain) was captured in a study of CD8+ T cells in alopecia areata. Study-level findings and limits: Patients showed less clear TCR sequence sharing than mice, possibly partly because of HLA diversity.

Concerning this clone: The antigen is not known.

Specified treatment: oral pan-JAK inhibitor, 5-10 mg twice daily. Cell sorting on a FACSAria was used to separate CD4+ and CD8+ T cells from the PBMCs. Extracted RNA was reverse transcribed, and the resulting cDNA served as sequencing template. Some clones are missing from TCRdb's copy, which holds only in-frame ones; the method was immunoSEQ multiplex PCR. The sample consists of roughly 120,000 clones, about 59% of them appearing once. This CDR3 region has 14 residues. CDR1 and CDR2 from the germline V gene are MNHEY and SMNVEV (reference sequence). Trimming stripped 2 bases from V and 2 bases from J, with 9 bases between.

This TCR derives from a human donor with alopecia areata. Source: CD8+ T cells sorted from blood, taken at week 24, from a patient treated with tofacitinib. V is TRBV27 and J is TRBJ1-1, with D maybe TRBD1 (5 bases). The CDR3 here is CASSLTGGNTEAFF. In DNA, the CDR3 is TGTGCCAGCAGTTTAACCGGGGGTAACACTGAAGCTTTCTTT.